A single sample is the source of the 32 T cell receptor beta chains below, sequenced in a study of blood T cell repertoires in COVID-19. TCRdb's table, derived via immunoSEQ multiplex PCR, lists solely in-frame clones and lacks some. Found here are around 110,000 clones, roughly 83% of them singletons; the top ten hold 2% to 2.5%. The specimen was peripheral blood. These receptors were taken from a man aged 25 to 40 with acute or convalescent COVID-19.

The chain combines TRBV7-2 with TRBJ1-1; D is possibly TRBD1 (5 bases). The ends were cut back, 2 bases at V and 6 bases at J, with 19 bases in the middle. CDR3 length equals 16 residues. CDR1 and CDR2 (germline): SGHTA, FQGNSA. CDR3 nucleotide sequence: TGTGCCAGCAGCTTACCGATATCACGGGGGTTCTCTGAAGCTTTCTTT. It specifies CASSLPISRGFSEAFF.

This chain links TRBV5-5 with TRBJ1-6, with a weak D call TRBD1 (5 bases). With 2 bases removed from V and 2 bases from J, the gap between germline ends came to 11 bases. Per the germline V gene, CDR1 is SGHKS and CDR2 is YYEKEE (reference sequence). This CDR3 has 16 amino acids. CDR3 nucleotides: TGTGCCAGCAGCTTAGGGGCACCCACCTATAATTCACCCCTCCACTTT. It encodes CASSLGAPTYNSPLHF.

The chain combines TRBV7-9 with TRBJ1-1; TRBD1 aligns across 7 bases. This CDR3 has 12 residues. With 4 bases clipped from V and 8 bases from J, the junction kept 4 bases outside the gene matches. The germline V gene encodes CDR1 SEHNR and CDR2 FQNEAQ (reference sequence). Written as DNA, the CDR3 is TGTGCCAGCAGCTCATCGACAGGGGAAGCTTTCTTT. It is translated as CASSSSTGEAFF.

The chain couples TRBV29-1 to TRBJ1-1, with D perhaps matching TRBD1 (5 bases). The germline CDR1 and CDR2 sequences are SQVTM and ANQGSEA. This CDR3 has 13 residues. V lost 3 bases to trimming and J lost 1 base, with 9 bases between them. CDR3 bases: TGCAGCGTTGATCGGGGGGGGAACACTGAAGCTTTCTTT. Its protein is CSVDRGGNTEAFF.

The chain uses TRBV7-3 and TRBJ1-2; 8 bases align to TRBD1. There are 13 residues in the CDR3. Germline V lookup: CDR1 SGHTA, CDR2 FQGTGA. Losses at the gene ends were 4 bases for V and 2 bases for J; bases not matched to a gene: 0. CDR3 protein: CASSWDRNYGYTF. CDR3 coding DNA: TGTGCCAGCAGCTGGGACAGGAACTATGGCTACACCTTC.

The chain links TRBV30 to TRBJ1-2; D call uncertain. Trimming took off 2 bases at V and 3 bases at J, with 7 bases between the two ends. Germline V gives CDR1 GTSNPN, CDR2 SVGIG (reference sequence). This CDR3 is built from 12 residues. The CDR3 region is CAWSSLDYGYTF. CDR3 sequence (DNA): TGTGCCTGGAGTAGCCTAGACTATGGCTACACCTTC.

V gene TRBV5-5 combines with J gene TRBJ1-1; D is perhaps TRBD1 (5 bases). Per germline, CDR1 SGHKS and CDR2 YYEKEE (reference sequence). This CDR3 contains 14 residues. Trimming took off 2 bases at V and 6 bases at J, with 14 bases between the two ends. In DNA, the CDR3 is TGTGCCAGCAGCTTACGGGTCCAGGGCCCTGAAGCTTTCTTT. Translating it yields CASSLRVQGPEAFF.

This clone appeared once. The chain uses TRBV5-4 and TRBJ1-4; D is unclear. CDR3 size: 15 residues. CDR1 and CDR2 (germline): SGHNT, YYREEE (reference sequence). Trimming cost V 1 base and J 7 bases, with 14 bases left between them. The CDR3 loop is CASSLYETAGEKLFF. In DNA, the CDR3 is TGTGCCAGCAGCTTGTATGAGACGGCGGGTGAAAAACTGTTTTTT.

This chain uses TRBV7-2 with TRBJ1-1; 9 bases fit TRBD1. CDR3 size: 15 residues. CDR1 is SGHTA, CDR2 FQGNSA, per germline. The V and J ends lost 10 bases and 7 bases, in that order; junction bases with no gene match: 16. This CDR3 is CATRGQGTSPGEAFF. The CDR3 nucleotides are TGTGCCACCCGAGGACAGGGGACATCCCCAGGTGAAGCTTTCTTT.

The J gene is TRBJ1-2, the V gene TRBV10-3, with D possibly matching TRBD1 (5 bases). The CDR3 is 13 residues long. Trimming took off 5 bases at V and 4 bases at J, with 11 bases between the two ends. Germline-derived CDR1 and CDR2 are ENHRY and SYGVKD. The CDR3 is CAISSDSSYGYTF. CDR3 bases: TGTGCCATCAGTTCTGACAGCAGCTATGGCTACACCTTC.

The chain carries TRBV3-1 (or the pseudogene TRBV3-2) and TRBJ2-7; D is possibly TRBD2 (5 bases). Looked up from germline, CDR1 is LGHDT and CDR2 is YNNKEL (reference sequence). This CDR3 contains 11 residues. Between the trimmed V and J ends, which lost 6 bases and 3 bases, there was a span of 6 bases. CDR3 region: CASSGSYEQYF. The CDR3 DNA is TGTGCCAGCAGTGGGAGCTACGAGCAGTACTTC.

J is TRBJ1-1 and V is TRBV19; D not resolved. The CDR3 is 15 amino acids. CDR1 and CDR2 (germline): LNHDA, SQIVND (reference sequence). V lost 3 bases, J lost 2 bases, and 13 bases lay in between. CDR3 residues: CASSIRREYNTEAFF. The CDR3 coding sequence is TGTGCCAGTAGTATCCGCCGGGAATATAACACTGAAGCTTTCTTT.

This sequence joins TRBV5-1 and TRBJ2-1, with TRBD2 matching over 8 bases. The CDR3 is made up of 16 amino acids. V shed 1 base and J 1 base; nucleotides not matched to a gene: 4. In germline, CDR1 is SGHRS, CDR2 YFSETQ. CDR3 in amino acids: CASSLYTGGSYNEQFF. The CDR3 nucleotides read TGCGCCAGCAGCTTGTATACGGGAGGGTCCTACAATGAGCAGTTCTTC.

The V gene is TRBV7-9, the J gene TRBJ2-1, with unresolved D. This CDR3 is built from 15 residues. Deletions cut 4 bases from V and 0 bases from J, with 10 bases between. The germline V gene has CDR1 SEHNR and CDR2 FQNEAQ (reference sequence). This CDR3 is CASSSVGDSYNEQFF. For the CDR3, the DNA is TGTGCCAGCAGCTCCGTCGGAGACTCCTACAATGAGCAGTTCTTC. The full variable domain, rest sourced from reference TRBV7-9 and TRBJ2-1, is DTGVSQNPRHKITKRGQNVTFRCDPISEHNRLYWYRQTLGQGPEFLTYFQNEAQLEKSRLLSDRFSAERPKGSFSTLEIQRTEQGDSAMYLCASSSVGDSYNEQFFGPGTRLTVL.

V and J are TRBV6-2 or TRBV6-3 and TRBJ2-1, with D tentatively TRBD2 (6 bases). Germline CDR1 MNHEY, CDR2 SVGEGT. V gave up 5 bases and J gave up 8 bases, with 13 bases separating them. The CDR3 contains 13 residues. The DNA for the CDR3 is TGTGCCAGCAGTCCGCCCTGGGGGGATGAGCAGTTCTTC. Translating it yields CASSPPWGDEQFF.

V gene TRBV19 combines with J gene TRBJ2-3; 14 bases are a match to TRBD2. Germline V gene lookup returns CDR1 LNHDA and CDR2 SQIVND (reference sequence). The CDR3 length is 17 residues. With 6 bases clipped from V and 1 base from J, the junction kept 6 bases outside the gene matches. The CDR3 region is CASSQGTSGGGTDTQYF. CDR3 DNA sequence: TGTGCCAGTAGCCAAGGGACTAGCGGGGGAGGCACAGATACGCAGTATTTT.

Written as DNA, the CDR3 is TGTGCCAGCTCACTCCCGGGACAGCAAGAGACCCAGTACTTC. Protein product: CASSLPGQQETQYF. The V call is TRBV18, the J call TRBJ2-5; TRBD1 agrees at 7 bases. The ends lost 4 bases at V and 2 bases at J; junction bases unmatched: 4. The CDR3 is 14 residues long. CDR1 is KGHSH and CDR2 is LQKENI in the germline V gene.

The genes are TRBV18 and TRBJ2-3; D perhaps matches TRBD2 (5 bases). This CDR3 spans 16 amino acids. Germline V lookup: CDR1 KGHSH, CDR2 LQKENI. With 3 bases removed from V and 8 bases from J, the gap between germline ends came to 21 bases. As DNA, the CDR3 is TGTGCCAGCTCACCGCAGGCAGGAGCGGCACTGGGTACGCAGTATTTT. This codes for CASSPQAGAALGTQYF.

V and J are TRBV2 and TRBJ1-5; 8 nucleotides agree with TRBD1. The V and J ends lost 5 bases and 6 bases, in that order; junction bases with no gene match: 9. Germline CDR1 reads SNHLY; CDR2 reads FYNNEI. The CDR3 loop spans 15 amino acids. The CDR3 loop is CASSQGQGPVQPQHF. DNA for the CDR3: TGTGCCAGCAGTCAAGGACAGGGCCCGGTTCAGCCCCAGCATTTT.

This chain uses TRBV13 with TRBJ2-5; a weak D match, TRBD1 (6 bases). Trimming shortened V by 3 bases and J by 1 base, and 9 bases separated the two germline ends. Germline-derived CDR1 and CDR2 are PRHDT and FYEKMQ (reference sequence). The CDR3 covers 14 residues. The CDR3 loop is CASSLGASQETQYF. The CDR3 nucleotides read TGTGCCAGCAGCTTGGGGGCATCCCAAGAGACCCAGTACTTC.

The count of this clone is one. The chain uses TRBV7-3 and TRBJ2-1; 8 bases fit TRBD1. From germline, CDR1 is SGHTA and CDR2 FQGTGA. The CDR3 consists of 16 residues. Losses at the gene ends were 5 bases for V and 7 bases for J; bases not matched to a gene: 13. CDR3 sequence reads: CASSLSTGAAHNEQFF. Written as DNA, the CDR3 is TGTGCCAGCAGCCTCTCGACAGGGGCCGCGCATAATGAGCAGTTCTTC.

This clone appeared a few times. The chain joins TRBV5-4 to TRBJ2-3; D is perhaps TRBD1 (6 bases). The ends were cut back, 5 bases at V and 2 bases at J, with 21 bases in the middle. This CDR3 contains 17 residues. Germline loops: CDR1 SGHNT, CDR2 YYREEE (reference sequence). CDR3 coding DNA: TGTGCCAGCAGGCCAACGGGACATAATCTTCCCACAGATACGCAGTATTTT. It translates to CASRPTGHNLPTDTQYF.

The V and J genes are TRBV7-8 and TRBJ2-6; 10 bases agree with TRBD1. Germline CDR1 is SGHVS and CDR2 is FQNEAQ. The V segment lost 5 bases and the J segment 3 bases; nucleotides outside the gene matches: 7. The CDR3 extends over 17 amino acids. The CDR3 DNA sequence: TGTGCCAGCAGCACCCGGGACAGGGGCAGTGGGGCCAACGTCCTGACTTTC. It encodes CASSTRDRGSGANVLTF.

This chain connects TRBV19 to TRBJ2-1, with TRBD2 matching over 13 bases. Germline V gene data show CDR1 as LNHDA and CDR2 as SQIVND (reference sequence). CDR3 length: 17 amino acids. The trim removed 0 bases at V and 7 bases at J, leaving 6 bases unmatched. CDR3 sequence reads: CASSIEGLAGVRNEQFF. The CDR3 coding sequence is TGTGCCAGTAGTATAGAAGGACTAGCGGGAGTACGGAATGAGCAGTTCTTC. The full variable domain, rest sourced from reference TRBV19 and TRBJ2-1, is DGGITQSPKYLFRKEGQNVTLSCEQNLNHDAMYWYRQDPGQGLRLIYYSQIVNDFQKGDIAEGYSVSREKKESFPLTVTSAQKNPTAFYLCASSIEGLAGVRNEQFFGPGTRLTVL.

This chain connects TRBV12-3 or TRBV12-4 to TRBJ1-2; D remains ambiguous. V dropped 5 bases and J dropped 4 bases, with 5 bases sitting between them. CDR3 length: 11 amino acids. The CDR3 loop reads CASSPGYGYTF. DNA for the CDR3: TGTGCCAGCAGTCCCGGCTATGGCTACACCTTC.

The V call is TRBV9, the J call TRBJ1-2, with D maybe TRBD1 (6 bases). The CDR3 sequence is 14 residues long. Germline V gene data show CDR1 as SGDLS and CDR2 as YYNGEE. The germline V and J ends were trimmed by 3 bases and 0 bases, with 9 bases remaining between them. CDR3 amino acids: CASSARDTNYGYTF. The CDR3 DNA reads as TGTGCCAGCAGCGCCAGGGACACTAACTATGGCTACACCTTC.

The chain links TRBV6-5 to TRBJ1-6; 7 nucleotides match TRBD1. Germline CDR1 and CDR2: MNHEY and SVGAGI. After removal of 7 bases from V and 7 bases from J, the junction contained 7 bases not matched to a gene. This CDR3 has 14 amino acids. CDR3 sequence (DNA): TGTGCCAGCACCGCGGGACAGAACAATTCACCCCTCCACTTT. Amino acids: CASTAGQNNSPLHF.

This clone was counted many times. The chain recombines TRBV18 with TRBJ2-7; tentative D call: TRBD2 (5 bases). Germline CDR1 KGHSH, CDR2 LQKENI. The V end lost 2 bases, the J end lost 6 bases, and 5 bases lay between the germline ends. The CDR3 spans 11 residues. In DNA form, the CDR3 reads TGTGCCAGCTCACCAGGAGGCGAGCAGTACGTC. It is translated as CASSPGGEQYV.

This chain joins TRBV7-8 and TRBJ1-6; weak D call: TRBD1 (5 bases). Germline CDR1 SGHVS, CDR2 FQNEAQ. This CDR3 contains 16 residues. Trimming pared 0 bases from V and 8 bases from J, leaving 14 bases between. The CDR3 coding sequence is TGTGCCAGCAGCTTAGCGGCGGCAGGGAGGTATTCACCCCTCCACTTT. Translation: CASSLAAAGRYSPLHF.

This chain connects TRBV4-1 to TRBJ2-1; TRBD2 might be the D (6 bases). CDR3 length equals 17 residues. Germline assignment: CDR1 MGHRA and CDR2 YSYEKL. V lost 1 base and J lost 0, with 13 bases in between. The CDR3 DNA reads as TGCGCCAGCAGCCAAGGGAGGGCTACTAGCTCCTACAATGAGCAGTTCTTC. Protein sequence: CASSQGRATSSYNEQFF.

The chain joins TRBV2 to TRBJ1-2; TRBD1 is a possible D gene (5 bases). Germline CDR1 reads SNHLY; CDR2 reads FYNNEI. Trimming took off 3 bases at V and 8 bases at J, with 16 bases between the two ends. This CDR3 has 14 amino acids. CDR3 in DNA: TGTGCCAGCAGTGAGCGGGACCTGGCGGGAGGCTACACCTTC. Encoded protein: CASSERDLAGGYTF.

The V gene is TRBV6-7, the J gene TRBJ2-7; D not certain. TRBV6-7 is known as an ORF, though its function is uncertain. V was trimmed by 0 bases and J by 1 base, leaving 7 bases between them. The CDR3 consists of 14 residues. The CDR3 DNA reads TGTGCCAGCAGTTACTCAGACTGGTCCTACGAGCAGTACGTC. The encoded protein is CASSYSDWSYEQYV.